The sample holds many counts of the clone carrying this T cell receptor beta chain. The source of the sample is a study of regulatory T cells in long-lasting Graves disease. Construction of the TCR beta libraries employed iRepertoire HTBI primers in conjunction with Arm-PCR of CDR3 regions. In TCRdb, the multiplex PCR reads were re-called with MiXCR into one record per CDR3 protein. This repertoire shows more than 400,000 distinct CDR3 sequences, 16% found once; its top ten account for roughly 10%. Time point denoted: newly diagnosed GD, antithyroid drugs for less than 3 months. After RNA was extracted from PBMCs, the TCR library was made from it. The CDR3 runs to 14 residues. CDR1 and CDR2 (germline): SGHAT, FQNNGV. V was clipped by 5 bases and J by 6 bases; unmatched bases: 10. This sample was shared with a second study, whose subject was T cells in Graves' hyperthyroidism and ophthalmopathy.

The clonotype originates from a woman aged 25-40 years with Graves disease. V and J are TRBV11-2 and TRBJ2-7; 7 bases map to TRBD2. Specimen: peripheral blood mononuclear cells (PBMCs), collected at new diagnosis, from a patient treated with antithyroid drugs. Here the CDR3 DNA reads TGTGCCAGCAGCCCGATCAGACTAGCAGGCGAGCAGTACTTC. Amino acid sequence: CASSPIRLAGEQYF.